The rows below give T cell receptor beta chains drawn from one sample of a study of blood T cell repertoires in COVID-19. Clones were read by immunoSEQ multiplex PCR, and TCRdb kept only the in-frame ones, dropping some. The profile covers about 310,000 clones, with almost 90% appearing a single time and over 3.5% taken by the ten largest. The specimen was PBMCs or T cells enriched from blood (not recorded which). These TCRs come from a woman aged 18-29 years with acute COVID-19. Both conserved end residues are part of each CDR3. The D gene is left open where the match is weak. The listing skips clone size in some rows; elsewhere it reads once, few, many or a size class.

>TRBJ2-1|.|TRBV5-1|TRBD2|16
TGCGCCAGCAGCTTGGGGACTAGCGGGTACTACAATGAGCAGTTCTTC
CASSLGTSGYYNEQFF
>TRBJ1-1|once|TRBV29-1|.|11
TGCAGCGTTGGACAACCCCCTGAAGCTTTCTTT
CSVGQPPEAFF
>TRBJ2-2|.|TRBV5-1|TRBD1|15
TGCGCCAGCAGCTTCTCCGGGACAGAGACCGGGGAGCTGTTTTTT
CASSFSGTETGELFF
>TRBJ2-7|.|TRBV5-5|.|13
TGTGCCAGCAGCTTGGAGCGGCAGGACCGCCAGTACTTC
CASSLERQDRQYF
>TRBJ2-5|.|TRBV27|TRBD1|15
TGTGCCAGCAGTTCAACCGGGACAGGGTTTGAGACCCAGTACTTC
CASSSTGTGFETQYF
>TRBJ2-1|.|TRBV6-5|.|14
TGTGCCAGCAGTTACTCGTACAGGGACAATGAGCAGTTCTTC
CASSYSYRDNEQFF
>TRBJ1-1|.|TRBV4-1|.|16
TGCGCCAGCAGCCAGACACGGACTCTTGAGAACACTGAAGCTTTCTTT
CASSQTRTLENTEAFF
>TRBJ2-7|.|TRBV6-5|TRBD1|13
TGTGCCAGCAGTCACGGGACAGGGTACGAGCAGTACTTC
CASSHGTGYEQYF
>TRBJ2-3|.|TRBV5-5|.|15
TGTGCCAGCAGCTTTGGTCGAGCGAGAACAGATACGCAGTATTTT
CASSFGRARTDTQYF
>TRBJ2-5|.|TRBV9|.|16
TGTGCCAGCAGCGTAGCCGGGGGAGGAATACAAGAGACCCAGTACTTC
CASSVAGGGIQETQYF
>TRBJ2-7|.|TRBV12-3/TRBV12-4|.|11
TGTGCCAGCAGTTTGGGACTCGAGCAGTACTTC
CASSLGLEQYF
>TRBJ1-4|.|TRBV19|TRBD1|16
TGTGCCAGTATGGCACAGGGGGCGCCGGCTAATGAAAAACTGTTTTTT
CASMAQGAPANEKLFF
>TRBJ2-7|once|TRBV28|.|12
TGTGCCAGCAGCCCCCCTATGTGGGAGCAGTACTTC
CASSPPMWEQYF
>TRBJ2-1|.|TRBV24-1|TRBD1|14
TGTGCCACCAGTGTAGCAGGGGGCTACAATGAGCAGTTCTTC
CATSVAGGYNEQFF
>TRBJ1-5|once|TRBV11-3|.|13
TGTGCCAGCGAGGAAACAGGGAATCAGCCCCAGCATTTT
CASEETGNQPQHF
>TRBJ1-2|.|TRBV10-2|.|12
TGCGCCAGCAAAGACGGGGGCTATGGCTACACCTTC
CASKDGGYGYTF
>TRBJ1-3|.|TRBV28|.|13
TGTGCCAGCAGCCCCGCTCTAGCGATCACCATATATTTT
CASSPALAITIYF
>TRBJ2-2|.|TRBV5-1|.|14
TGCGCCAGCAGCGACCAAGGGGTCACCGGGGAGCTGTTTTTT
CASSDQGVTGELFF
>TRBJ1-6|.|TRBV9|TRBD1|17
TGTGCCAGCAGCGGGCAGACAGGGGAAATCCGTAATTCACCCCTCCACTTT
CASSGQTGEIRNSPLHF
>TRBJ1-2|.|TRBV4-2|.|13
TGTGCCAGCAGCCAAGGCCAGGTCTATGGCTACACCTTC
CASSQGQVYGYTF
>TRBJ2-7|once|TRBV19|.|15
TGTGCCAGTACCATCCGGCCTAGCGACTCCTACGAGCAGTACTTC
CASTIRPSDSYEQYF
>TRBJ1-2|.|TRBV2|TRBD1|15
TGTGCCAGCGAATCCCGGACAGGGGGCATAGGTGGCTACACCTTC
CASESRTGGIGGYTF
>TRBJ1-2|.|TRBV18|.|13
TGTGCCAGCTCAGAGGACAGAGGGTATGGCTACACCTTC
CASSEDRGYGYTF
>TRBJ2-5|.|TRBV5-6|TRBD1|18
TGTGCCAGCAGCCCGAACTCGGGACAGGGGGCGAGAAGGGAGACCCAGTACTTC
CASSPNSGQGARRETQYF
>TRBJ1-2|.|TRBV6-5|.|15
TGTGCCAGCAGTTACGTGGAGGGAAGAGTGGATGGCTACACCTTC
CASSYVEGRVDGYTF
>TRBJ1-6|.|TRBV11-2|.|14
TGTGCCAGCAGCTCTCCCCGGGGAAATTCACCCCTCCACTTT
CASSSPRGNSPLHF
>TRBJ1-1|.|TRBV5-1|TRBD1|13
TGCGCCAGCGGACAGGGGGGGAAGACTGAAGCTTTCTTT
CASGQGGKTEAFF
>TRBJ2-5|.|TRBV5-1|TRBD1|16
TGCGCCAGCAGCTTGTTCCGGGGACAGCAGGAAGAGACCCAGTACTTC
CASSLFRGQQEETQYF
>TRBJ1-1|.|TRBV24-1|.|11
TGTGCCACCACCGAGGGAGGAGAAGCTTTCTTT
CATTEGGEAFF
>TRBJ2-1|.|TRBV7-2|TRBD2|12
TGTGCCAGCAGCTTTATAGAGAGCGGGATGTTCTTC
CASSFIESGMFF
>TRBJ2-1|few|TRBV2|.|14
TGTGCCAGTGACCGGGACAACTCCTACAATGAGCAGTTCTTC
CASDRDNSYNEQFF
>TRBJ1-4|.|TRBV19|TRBD1|13
TGTGCCAGTAGTCGGGACAGCTATGAAAAACTGTTTTTT
CASSRDSYEKLFF
>TRBJ2-3|.|TRBV2|.|13
TGTGCCAGCGGGACTCAAAACACAGATACGCAGTATTTT
CASGTQNTDTQYF
>TRBJ1-6|.|TRBV6-1|TRBD1|16
TGTGCCAGCAGTGAAGAGGCGGGGACAGCAAATTCACCCCTCCACTTT
CASSEEAGTANSPLHF
>TRBJ2-3|.|TRBV11-3|TRBD1|16
TGTGCCAGCAGCTTTCCATCTACAGGGGGTGCAGATACGCAGTATTTT
CASSFPSTGGADTQYF
>TRBJ1-3|.|TRBV5-8|.|16
TGTGCCAGCAGCTCTGGGGACAAGTTAAGAGGAAACACCATATATTTT
CASSSGDKLRGNTIYF
>TRBJ2-7|few|TRBV28|.|13
TGTGCCAGCAGCATCAGGAACTCCTACGAGCAGTACTTC
CASSIRNSYEQYF
>TRBJ1-2|.|TRBV9|.|14
TGTGCCAGCAGCGCTGACAGTAGTAACTATGGCTACACCTTC
CASSADSSNYGYTF
>TRBJ1-1|.|TRBV28|.|14
TGTGCCAGCAGAAGGGGGAACAGGGATACTGAAGCTTTCTTT
CASRRGNRDTEAFF
>TRBJ1-2|.|TRBV19|.|14
TGTGCCAGTAGCATGACAGAACTACGGTATGGCTACACCTTC
CASSMTELRYGYTF
>TRBJ2-5|.|TRBV14|.|15
TGTGCCAGCAGCCAAGAGACGACTTCCCAAGAGACCCAGTACTTC
CASSQETTSQETQYF